The next 2 T cell receptor beta chains were all read from a single sample in a study of T cell responses to AZD1222 COVID-19 vaccine. Data came from immunoSEQ multiplex PCR; TCRdb stores just in-frame clones and leaves some out. The data contain approximately 160,000 clones, approximately 90% of them singletons. Here the sequenced sample was peripheral blood, taken 28 days after the second AZD1222 dose. These receptor sequences come from an adult who received the AZD1222 COVID-19 vaccine.

The chain has TRBV10-2 and TRBJ2-6, with unresolved D. V lost 8 bases and J lost 3, with 11 bases in between. The V gene's germline CDR1 is WSHSY and CDR2 SAAADI. CDR3 length equals 14 residues. DNA of the CDR3: TGCGCCAGCGTCGGAACAGATGGGGCCAACGTCCTGACTTTC. Encoded protein: CASVGTDGANVLTF.

The rearrangement uses TRBV7-2 and TRBJ1-5; D gene unclear. The germline V gene encodes CDR1 SGHTA and CDR2 FQGNSA. Trimming took 1 base from V and 5 from J, leaving 3 bases between them. This CDR3 spans 12 amino acids. CDR3 DNA: TGTGCCAGCAGCTTAGGGTATCAGCCCCAGCATTTT. It specifies CASSLGYQPQHF.